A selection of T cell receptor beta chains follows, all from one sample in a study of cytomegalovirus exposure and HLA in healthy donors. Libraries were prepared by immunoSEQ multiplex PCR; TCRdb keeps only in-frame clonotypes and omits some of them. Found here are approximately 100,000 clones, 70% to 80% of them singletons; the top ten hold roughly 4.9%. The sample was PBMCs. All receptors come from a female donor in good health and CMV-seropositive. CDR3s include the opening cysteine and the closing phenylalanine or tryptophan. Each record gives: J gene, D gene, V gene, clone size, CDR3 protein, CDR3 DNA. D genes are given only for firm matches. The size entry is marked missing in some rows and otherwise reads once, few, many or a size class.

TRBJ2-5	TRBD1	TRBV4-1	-	CASSLDREETQYF	TGCGCCAGCAGCCTCGACAGGGAAGAGACCCAGTACTTC
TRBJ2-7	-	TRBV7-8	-	CASSLVGSSYEQYF	TGTGCCAGCAGCTTAGTGGGCAGTTCCTACGAGCAGTACTTC
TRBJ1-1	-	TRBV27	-	CASARATVNTEAFF	TGTGCCAGCGCTAGAGCGACAGTTAACACTGAAGCTTTCTTT
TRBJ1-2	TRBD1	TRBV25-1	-	CASSEWGTGAYGYTF	TGTGCCAGCAGTGAATGGGGGACAGGGGCGTATGGCTACACCTTC
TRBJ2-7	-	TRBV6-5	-	CASSDSGAYEQYF	TGTGCCAGCAGTGATTCGGGGGCCTACGAGCAGTACTTC
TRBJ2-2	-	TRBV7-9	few	CASSLIVDRSGELFF	TGTGCCAGCAGCCTTATCGTAGACAGGTCCGGGGAGCTGTTTTTT
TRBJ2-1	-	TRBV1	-	CTSSHDRDLKTGNEQFF	TGCACCAGCAGCCATGACCGGGATCTCAAGACCGGCAATGAGCAGTTCTTC
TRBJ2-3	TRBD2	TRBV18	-	CASSPSTSGRARGTQYF	TGTGCCAGCTCACCGTCGACTAGCGGGAGGGCCAGGGGTACGCAGTATTTT
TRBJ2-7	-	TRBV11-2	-	CASSAKTGQSSYEQYF	TGTGCCAGCAGCGCCAAAACCGGTCAAAGCTCCTACGAGCAGTACTTC
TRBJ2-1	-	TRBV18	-	CASSVALYNEQFF	TGTGCCAGCTCAGTAGCTTTGTACAATGAGCAGTTCTTC
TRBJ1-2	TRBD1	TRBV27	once	CASRRTGRSPGYTF	TGTGCCAGCAGGCGGACAGGGAGAAGTCCGGGCTACACCTTC
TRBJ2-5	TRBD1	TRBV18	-	CASSPDYRGETQYF	TGTGCCAGCTCACCCGATTACAGGGGGGAGACCCAGTACTTC
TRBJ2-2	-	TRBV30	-	CAWRSAGNTGELFF	TGTGCCTGGAGGTCGGCAGGCAACACCGGGGAGCTGTTTTTT
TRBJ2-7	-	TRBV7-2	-	CASSSDSRISYEQYF	TGTGCCAGCAGCTCGGACAGTAGAATCTCCTACGAGCAGTACTTC
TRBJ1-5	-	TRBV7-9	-	CASSPDGSNQPQHF	TGTGCCAGCAGCCCCGACGGGAGCAATCAGCCCCAGCATTTT
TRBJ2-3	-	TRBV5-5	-	CASSLGASTDTQYF	TGTGCCAGCAGCTTAGGAGCGAGCACAGATACGCAGTATTTT
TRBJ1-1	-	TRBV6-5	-	CASSYAPPQNTEAFF	TGTGCCAGCAGTTACGCCCCGCCACAGAACACTGAAGCTTTCTTT
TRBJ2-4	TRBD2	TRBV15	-	CATSRDRAGGGDIQYF	TGTGCCACCAGCAGAGATCGCGCGGGAGGGGGGGACATTCAGTACTTC